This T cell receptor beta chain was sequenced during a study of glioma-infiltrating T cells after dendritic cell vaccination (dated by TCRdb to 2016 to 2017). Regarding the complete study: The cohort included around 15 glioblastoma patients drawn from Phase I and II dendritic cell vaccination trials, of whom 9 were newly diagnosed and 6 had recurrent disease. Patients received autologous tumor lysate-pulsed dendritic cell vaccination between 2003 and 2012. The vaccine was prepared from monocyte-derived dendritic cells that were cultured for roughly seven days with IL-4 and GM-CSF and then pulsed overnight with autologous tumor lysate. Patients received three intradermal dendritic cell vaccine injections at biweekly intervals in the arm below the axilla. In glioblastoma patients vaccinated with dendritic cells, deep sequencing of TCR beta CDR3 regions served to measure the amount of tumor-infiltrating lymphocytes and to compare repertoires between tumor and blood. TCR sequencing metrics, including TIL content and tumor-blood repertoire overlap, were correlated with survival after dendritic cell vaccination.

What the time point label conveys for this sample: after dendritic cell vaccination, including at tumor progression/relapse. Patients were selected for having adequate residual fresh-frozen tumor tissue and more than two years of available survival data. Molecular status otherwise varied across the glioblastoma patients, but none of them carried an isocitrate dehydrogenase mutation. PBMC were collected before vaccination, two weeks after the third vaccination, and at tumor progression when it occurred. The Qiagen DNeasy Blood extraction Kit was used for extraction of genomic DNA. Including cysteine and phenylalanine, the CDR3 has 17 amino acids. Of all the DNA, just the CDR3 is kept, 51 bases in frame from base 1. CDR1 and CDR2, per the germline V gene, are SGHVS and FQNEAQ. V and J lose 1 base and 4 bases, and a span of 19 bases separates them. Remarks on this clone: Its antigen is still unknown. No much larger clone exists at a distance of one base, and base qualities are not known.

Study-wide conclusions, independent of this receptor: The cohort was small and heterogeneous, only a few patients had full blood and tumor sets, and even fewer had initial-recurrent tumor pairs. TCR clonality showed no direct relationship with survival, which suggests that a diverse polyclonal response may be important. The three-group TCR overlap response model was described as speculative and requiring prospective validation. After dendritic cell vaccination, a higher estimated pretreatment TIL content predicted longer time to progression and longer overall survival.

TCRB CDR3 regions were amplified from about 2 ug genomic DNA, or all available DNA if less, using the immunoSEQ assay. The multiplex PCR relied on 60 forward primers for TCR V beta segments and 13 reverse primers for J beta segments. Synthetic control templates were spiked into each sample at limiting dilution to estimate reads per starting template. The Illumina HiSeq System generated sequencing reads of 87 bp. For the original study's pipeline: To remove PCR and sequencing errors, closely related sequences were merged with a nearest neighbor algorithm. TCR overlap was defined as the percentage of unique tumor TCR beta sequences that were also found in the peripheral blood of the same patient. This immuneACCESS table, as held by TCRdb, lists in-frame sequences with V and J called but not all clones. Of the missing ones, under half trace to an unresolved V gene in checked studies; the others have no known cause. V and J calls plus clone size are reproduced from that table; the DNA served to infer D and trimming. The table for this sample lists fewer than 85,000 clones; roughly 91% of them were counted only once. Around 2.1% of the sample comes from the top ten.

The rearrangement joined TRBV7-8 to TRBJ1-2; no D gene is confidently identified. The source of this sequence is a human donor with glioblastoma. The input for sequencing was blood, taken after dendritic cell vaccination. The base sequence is TGTGCCAGCAGCTTAGGAGGTGGCGTCGACTCGGTCTATGGCTACACCTTC. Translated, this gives CASSLGGGVDSVYGYTF.